One sample yielded the 23 T cell receptor beta chains listed below, sequenced in a study of blood T cell repertoires in COVID-19. Using immunoSEQ multiplex PCR, the repertoire was profiled, and TCRdb retains in-frame clones only, with some absent. Of about 400,000 clones listed, 80% to 90% are singletons. The specimen was peripheral blood. These receptors all come from a woman aged 55-70 years with COVID-19, enrolled during active disease.

The CDR3 region has the DNA TGTGCCAGCAGCTTGGACAGGGGCCGAGAGACCCAGTACTTC. The encoded protein is CASSLDRGRETQYF. The chain combines TRBV11-2 with TRBJ2-5, with 9 bases aligning to TRBD1. Germline V gene lookup returns CDR1 SGHAT and CDR2 FQNNGV. CDR3 length: 14 residues. V was pared by 3 bases and J by 4 bases, with 3 bases of the junction left unmatched.

The genes are TRBV11-2 and TRBJ2-5, with TRBD2 identical over 7 bases. Trimming cost V 1 base and J 4 bases; bases outside gene matches: 6. CDR3 length equals 15 residues. In germline, CDR1 is SGHAT, CDR2 FQNNGV. CDR3 nucleotide sequence: TGTGCCAGCAGCTTAGGTGGGCTAGCGGCAGAGACCCAGTACTTC. Translated: CASSLGGLAAETQYF.

In this sample, this clone turned up once. V is TRBV6-5 and J is TRBJ2-2; D possibly corresponds to TRBD1 (6 bases). This CDR3 is 15 amino acids long. Germline lookup yields CDR1 MNHEY and CDR2 SVGAGI. V was cut by 3 bases and J by 4 bases, with 12 bases left in between. The CDR3 nucleotides are TGTGCCAGCAGTTATGGGGACACCCCCACCGGGGAGCTGTTTTTT. Translation gives CASSYGDTPTGELFF.

The V call is TRBV9, the J call TRBJ1-3; perhaps TRBD1 as D (6 bases). Germline CDR1 SGDLS, CDR2 YYNGEE. CDR3 length: 20 amino acids. The V end was cut by 0 bases, the J end by 4 bases, with 26 bases between. This CDR3 reads CASSVASDSRMGIAGNTIYF. The CDR3 region has the DNA TGTGCCAGCAGCGTAGCTTCGGACAGTCGCATGGGGATCGCCGGAAACACCATATATTTT.

The CDR3: CASSLDTRGYGYTF. DNA for the CDR3: TGTGCCAGCAGCTTGGACACCCGTGGCTATGGCTACACCTTC. This chain links TRBV5-5 with TRBJ1-2, with unresolved D. Germline CDR1 SGHKS, CDR2 YYEKEE (reference sequence). The CDR3 sequence is 14 residues long. V lost 0 bases to trimming and J lost 4 bases, with 10 bases between them. Using reference TRBV5-5 and TRBJ1-2 for the parts outside the CDR3, the full variable domain is DAGVTQSPTHLIKTRGQQVTLRCSPISGHKSVSWYQQVLGQGPQFIFQYYEKEERGRGNFPDRFSARQFPNYSSELNVNALLLGDSALYLCASSLDTRGYGYTFGSGTRLTVV.

This chain connects TRBV29-1 to TRBJ2-7; TRBD1 matches 7 bases. The trim removed 4 bases at V and 7 bases at J, leaving 4 bases unmatched. This CDR3 is built from 11 residues. Per the germline V gene, CDR1 is SQVTM and CDR2 is ANQGSEA. The CDR3 DNA follows: TGCAGCGTTGGCAGGGGGAGAGAGCAGTACTTC. It encodes CSVGRGREQYF.

The chain employs TRBV18 and TRBJ1-2, with 7 bases that match TRBD1. Germline CDR1 KGHSH, CDR2 LQKENI. V lost 2 bases to trimming and J lost 4 bases; unmatched junction nucleotides: 4. The CDR3 spans 14 residues. The CDR3: CASSPSGDSYGYTF. For the CDR3, the DNA is TGTGCCAGCTCACCATCGGGGGACAGCTATGGCTACACCTTC.

The gene calls are TRBV6-2 or TRBV6-3 and TRBJ2-7; 9 bases are shared with TRBD2. Per germline, CDR1 MNHEY and CDR2 SVGEGT. J lost 6 bases, V lost 6 bases, and 12 bases had no gene match. The CDR3 has 15 residues. CDR3 nucleotides: TGTGCCAGCAGCGAAGCGGGAGGAGCGGCGGCCGAGCAGTACTTC. Its protein product is CASSEAGGAAAEQYF.

J is TRBJ1-2 and V is TRBV30, with D hard to call. The germline gives CDR1 GTSNPN, CDR2 SVGIG (reference sequence). The CDR3 totals 12 residues. V shed 8 bases and J shed 1 base, with 11 bases lying between them. The CDR3 bases are TGTGCCCGCATACACCTTAACTATGGCTACACCTTC. The encoded protein is CARIHLNYGYTF.

The chain links TRBV6-1 to TRBJ1-4; 7 nucleotides align to TRBD1. The length of the CDR3 is 17 residues. Trimming at V came to 8 bases and at J to 0 bases, leaving 12 bases not matched to a gene. The germline gives CDR1 MNHNS, CDR2 SASEGT. CDR3 region: CASRVRGGDTTNEKLFF. The CDR3 region has the DNA TGTGCCAGCCGTGTACGAGGGGGCGATACAACTAATGAAAAACTGTTTTTT.

This clone appeared a few times. The chain couples TRBV5-1 to TRBJ2-3, with D hard to call. Germline loops: CDR1 SGHRS, CDR2 YFSETQ. Deletions cut 0 bases from V and 6 bases from J, with 11 bases between. The CDR3 is 14 residues long. CDR3 sequence reads: CASSLAGVQDTQYF. DNA for the CDR3: TGCGCCAGCAGCTTGGCCGGAGTCCAGGATACGCAGTATTTT.

The chain links TRBV6-4 to TRBJ1-5, with 10 positions matching TRBD1. CDR1 and CDR2 from the germline V gene are MRHNA and SNTAGT. Trimming took 7 bases from V and 2 from J; bases not matched to a gene: 8. CDR3 length: 16 residues. Here the CDR3 reads CASTPGTGVGNQPQHF. The CDR3, as DNA: TGTGCCAGCACCCCAGGGACAGGGGTTGGCAATCAGCCCCAGCATTTT.

J is TRBJ2-5 and V is TRBV4-1; 10 nucleotides line up with TRBD2. With V trimmed by 4 bases and J by 1 base, 9 bases remained unmatched. CDR1 and CDR2 from the germline V gene are MGHRA and YSYEKL. The CDR3 is 17 residues long. This chain's CDR3 is CASSPRRASGGQETQYF. CDR3 nucleotide sequence: TGCGCCAGCAGCCCCCGTCGGGCTAGCGGGGGCCAAGAGACCCAGTACTTC.

This clone was counted a single time. V is TRBV12-5 and J is TRBJ2-5, with D hard to call. V was shortened by 3 bases and J by 5 bases, with 4 bases between the two germline ends. Germline V gene lookup returns CDR1 LGHNT and CDR2 FRNRAP. CDR3 length equals 11 residues. CDR3 region: CASGFLETQYF. The CDR3 region has the DNA TGTGCTAGTGGTTTCCTGGAGACCCAGTACTTC.

The chain links TRBV19 to TRBJ1-5; the match to TRBD1 covers 10 bases. Per germline, CDR1 LNHDA and CDR2 SQIVND (reference sequence). The CDR3 covers 15 residues. V dropped 6 bases and J dropped 2; count of bases not matched to a gene: 4. This CDR3 is CASSAGTGGNQPQHF. The CDR3, as DNA: TGTGCCAGTAGCGCCGGGACAGGGGGCAATCAGCCCCAGCATTTT.

The chain couples TRBV3-1 (or the pseudogene TRBV3-2) to TRBJ2-7; 8 bases align to TRBD2. The ends lost 4 bases at V and 3 bases at J; junction bases unmatched: 8. This CDR3 contains 15 residues. Looked up from germline, CDR1 is LGHDT and CDR2 is YNNKEL (reference sequence). CDR3 sequence (DNA): TGTGCCAGCAGCCCCTTGGCCGGGGGGGACTACGAGCAGTACTTC. It codes for CASSPLAGGDYEQYF.

The rearrangement uses TRBV5-1 and TRBJ2-5, with TRBD2 identical over 13 bases. Germline V gene data show CDR1 as SGHRS and CDR2 as YFSETQ. The CDR3 has 15 residues. V shed 5 bases and J 1 base; nucleotides not matched to a gene: 2. CDR3 residues: CASRGLAGRQETQYF. The CDR3 bases are TGCGCCAGCAGGGGACTAGCGGGACGCCAAGAGACCCAGTACTTC.

J is TRBJ2-3 and V is TRBV25-1; TRBD2 matches 7 bases. The CDR3 length is 16 residues. Trimming cost V 4 bases and J 2 bases; bases outside gene matches: 9. The germline V gene has CDR1 MGHDK and CDR2 SYGVNS. The CDR3 region has the DNA TGTGCCAGCAGTGCCAGAAGCGGGGCCTCCACAGATACGCAGTATTTT. Its translation: CASSARSGASTDTQYF.

The sample holds one count of this clone. V gene TRBV5-6 combines with J gene TRBJ1-2, with TRBD1 matching over 8 bases. V lost 2 bases, J lost 5 bases, and 8 bases stayed unmatched. CDR3 length: 15 amino acids. Germline CDR1 is SGHDT and CDR2 is YYEEEE. CDR3 loop: CASSFFGTGEYGYTF. CDR3 nucleotides: TGTGCCAGCAGCTTCTTCGGGACAGGAGAGTATGGCTACACCTTC. The full variable domain, completed using reference TRBV5-6 and TRBJ1-2, is DAGVTQSPTHLIKTRGQQVTLRCSPKSGHDTVSWYQQALGQGPQFIFQYYEEEERQRGNFPDRFSGHQFPNYSSELNVNALLLGDSALYLCASSFFGTGEYGYTFGSGTRLTVV.

V gene TRBV3-1 (or the pseudogene TRBV3-2) combines with J gene TRBJ2-2; 7 bases map to TRBD2. The CDR3 contains 16 residues. Germline CDR1 and CDR2: LGHDT and YNNKEL (reference sequence). V shed 5 bases and J 0 bases; nucleotides not matched to a gene: 6. CDR3 nucleotides: TGTGCCAGCAGCTTGCACACTAGCGCGAACACCGGGGAGCTGTTTTTT. This gives the protein CASSLHTSANTGELFF.

This clone came up once. The chain links TRBV19 to TRBJ1-2, with D perhaps matching TRBD1 (5 bases). The CDR3 is 14 residues long. Germline V lookup: CDR1 LNHDA, CDR2 SQIVND (reference sequence). Trimming cost V 4 bases and J 6 bases, with 15 bases left between them. This chain's CDR3 is CASSTSRSGNGYTF. The CDR3 DNA reads TGTGCCAGTAGTACAAGTCGGTCAGGGAATGGCTACACCTTC.

V gene TRBV3-1 (or the pseudogene TRBV3-2) combines with J gene TRBJ2-5, with TRBD2 matching 7 bases. Germline lookup yields CDR1 LGHDT and CDR2 YNNKEL (reference sequence). The J segment lost 4 bases and the V segment lost 2 bases, leaving 10 bases of the junction unmatched. The CDR3 contains 16 residues. The CDR3 loop reads CASSQPHVGGGETQYF. DNA for the CDR3: TGTGCCAGCAGCCAACCGCACGTTGGGGGGGGAGAGACCCAGTACTTC.

The chain recombines TRBV30 with TRBJ2-1; 10 bases are shared with TRBD2. The germline gives CDR1 GTSNPN, CDR2 SVGIG (reference sequence). CDR3 length equals 14 residues. V shed 4 bases and J 7 bases; nucleotides not matched to a gene: 7. CDR3 in amino acids: CAWTGLAIRNEQFF. The CDR3 region has the DNA TGTGCCTGGACGGGACTAGCGATCAGGAATGAGCAGTTCTTC.